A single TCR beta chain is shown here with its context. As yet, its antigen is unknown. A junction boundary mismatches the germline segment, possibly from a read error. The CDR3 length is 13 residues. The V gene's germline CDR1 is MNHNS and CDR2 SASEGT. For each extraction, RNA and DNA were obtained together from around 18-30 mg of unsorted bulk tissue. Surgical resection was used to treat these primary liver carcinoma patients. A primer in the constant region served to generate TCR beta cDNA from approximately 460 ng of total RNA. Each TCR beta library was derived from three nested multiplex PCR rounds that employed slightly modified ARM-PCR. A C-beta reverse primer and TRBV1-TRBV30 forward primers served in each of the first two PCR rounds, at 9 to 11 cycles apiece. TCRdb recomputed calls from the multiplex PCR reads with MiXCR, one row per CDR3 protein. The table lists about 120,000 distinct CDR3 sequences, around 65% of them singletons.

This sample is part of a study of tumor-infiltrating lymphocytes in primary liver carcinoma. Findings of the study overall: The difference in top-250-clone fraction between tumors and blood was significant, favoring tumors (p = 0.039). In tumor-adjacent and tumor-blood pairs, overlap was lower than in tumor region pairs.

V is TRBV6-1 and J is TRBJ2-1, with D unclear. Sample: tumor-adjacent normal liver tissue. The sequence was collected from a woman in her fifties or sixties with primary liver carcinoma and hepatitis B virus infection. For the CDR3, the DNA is TGTGCCAACAGTGAAGCCCGTTATAGAGTGCAGTTCTTT. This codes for CANSEARYRVQFF.